These 21 T cell receptor beta chains were all obtained from the same sample, sequenced in a study of blood T cell repertoires in COVID-19. Method: immunoSEQ multiplex PCR; TCRdb's copy keeps in-frame clones and lacks some. Of 200,000 to 250,000 clones detected, around four fifths appear once; the ten largest clones hold less than 20%. Sequenced input: peripheral blood. The origin of the receptors is a woman of 80 years or more with active or convalescent COVID-19.

The J gene is TRBJ1-2, the V gene TRBV28, with D possibly TRBD1 on 6 matching bases. This CDR3 spans 14 amino acids. V dropped 6 bases and J dropped 5 bases, with 16 bases sitting between them. Germline V gene data show CDR1 as MDHEN and CDR2 as SYDVKM. CDR3 sequence: CASRPPGAGYGYTF. The CDR3 bases are TGTGCCAGCAGACCACCAGGGGCTGGATATGGCTACACCTTC.

The chain has TRBV9 and TRBJ2-3; D gene unclear. CDR3 length: 12 residues. The V gene lost 3 bases and the J gene lost 2 bases, with 4 bases spanning the gap. CDR1 and CDR2 from the germline V gene are SGDLS and YYNGEE. CDR3 amino acids: CASSALTDTQYF. DNA of the CDR3: TGTGCCAGCAGCGCCCTCACAGATACGCAGTATTTT. Based on the CDR3 plus reference TRBV9 and TRBJ2-3, the full variable domain is DSGVTQTPKHLITATGQRVTLRCSPRSGDLSVYWYQQSLDQGLQFLIQYYNGEERAKGNILERFSAQQFPDLHSELNLSSLELGDSALYFCASSALTDTQYFGPGTRLTVL.

The chain is built from TRBV9 and TRBJ2-3; no firm D call. Between the trimmed V and J ends, which lost 4 bases and 2 bases, there was a span of 17 bases. The germline V gene encodes CDR1 SGDLS and CDR2 YYNGEE. This CDR3 contains 16 residues. The CDR3 here is CASSMRSRGHTDTQYF. CDR3 DNA: TGTGCCAGCAGCATGAGATCTCGCGGCCACACAGATACGCAGTATTTT.

The CDR3: CASSRIGGQGSSGELFF. For the CDR3, the DNA is TGCGCCAGCAGCCGTATCGGGGGACAGGGTTCCTCCGGGGAGCTGTTTTTT. J is TRBJ2-2 and V is TRBV4-1; TRBD1 matches 9 bases. CDR3 length: 17 residues. Germline CDR1 reads MGHRA; CDR2 reads YSYEKL. J lost 6 bases, V lost 4 bases, and 12 bases had no gene match.

This chain uses TRBV27 with TRBJ1-1; maybe TRBD1 (6 bases). The germline gives CDR1 MNHEY, CDR2 SMNVEV (reference sequence). This CDR3 spans 13 amino acids. V was cut by 10 bases and J by 0 bases, with 12 bases left in between. The CDR3 protein is CANHTGMNTEAFF. CDR3 DNA: TGTGCCAACCATACAGGGATGAACACTGAAGCTTTCTTT.

This clone has ten or more counts. This CDR3 is also generated by other DNA sequences in the sample. J is TRBJ2-3 and V is TRBV3-1 (or the pseudogene TRBV3-2), with D possibly matching TRBD2 (6 bases). CDR3 length equals 15 residues. Looked up from germline, CDR1 is LGHDT and CDR2 is YNNKEL (reference sequence). V was pared by 4 bases and J by 3 bases, with 14 bases between. The CDR3 DNA reads as TGTGCCAGCAGCCCCCGTGGAGGGTTAACAGATACGCAGTATTTT. It is translated as CASSPRGGLTDTQYF.

The J gene is TRBJ2-2, the V gene TRBV5-1; 14 bases are shared with TRBD2. This CDR3 spans 16 amino acids. The trim removed 5 bases at V and 7 bases at J, leaving 7 bases unmatched. The V gene's germline CDR1 is SGHRS and CDR2 YFSETQ. The CDR3 sequence: CASRTSGRAMDGELFF. As DNA, the CDR3 is TGCGCCAGCAGGACTAGCGGGAGGGCCATGGACGGGGAGCTGTTTTTT.

The chain joins TRBV9 to TRBJ2-7; tentative D call: TRBD2 (5 bases). Trimming stripped 4 bases from V and 6 bases from J, with 17 bases between. CDR3 size: 14 residues. Germline assignment: CDR1 SGDLS and CDR2 YYNGEE. The CDR3 DNA follows: TGTGCCAGCAGCTCAGATCCTAGCAGTTCCGAGCAGTACTTC. Amino acid sequence: CASSSDPSSSEQYF.

This sequence joins TRBV9 and TRBJ2-2, with D unresolved. Trimming took off 0 bases at V and 2 bases at J, with 5 bases between the two ends. This CDR3 comprises 14 residues. The germline V gene has CDR1 SGDLS and CDR2 YYNGEE. The CDR3 bases are TGTGCCAGCAGCGTAGTAACAAACACCGGGGAGCTGTTTTTT. Amino acids: CASSVVTNTGELFF.

The rearrangement joins TRBV19 to TRBJ2-2, with 7 bases that match TRBD1. This CDR3 comprises 16 residues. Per germline, CDR1 LNHDA and CDR2 SQIVND (reference sequence). With V trimmed by 2 bases and J by 4 bases, 7 bases remained unmatched. The chain's CDR3 is CASSIRTGWSTGELFF. CDR3 nucleotides: TGTGCCAGTAGTATACGGACAGGTTGGAGCACCGGGGAGCTGTTTTTT.

This sequence joins TRBV13 and TRBJ2-3; TRBD2 aligns across 9 bases. The CDR3 contains 14 residues. Looked up from germline, CDR1 is PRHDT and CDR2 is FYEKMQ (reference sequence). The V segment lost 5 bases and the J segment 5 bases; nucleotides outside the gene matches: 5. CDR3 coding DNA: TGTGCCAGCAGCCTGGGGACTAGCCAAGATACGCAGTATTTT. Protein: CASSLGTSQDTQYF.

The chain employs TRBV7-9 and TRBJ1-1; 10 bases align to TRBD1. Germline CDR1 and CDR2: SEHNR and FQNEAQ (reference sequence). The CDR3 is 15 residues long. V lost 5 bases, J lost 4 bases, and 7 bases stayed unmatched. This CDR3 reads CASSPRDRGATEAFF. For the CDR3, the DNA is TGTGCCAGCAGCCCCCGGGACAGGGGTGCCACTGAAGCTTTCTTT.

Worth noting for this clone: The junction does not match germline at one end; this may be a read error. This chain uses TRBV7-7 with TRBJ2-7, with 9 bases that match TRBD1. CDR1 is SSHAT and CDR2 is FNYEAQ in the germline V gene (reference sequence). This CDR3 is 15 amino acids long. This chain's CDR3 is CASSPTTGGRSEQYF. The CDR3, as DNA: TGTGCTAGCAGCCCAACGACAGGGGGAAGATCCGAGCAGTACTTC.

J is TRBJ2-5 and V is TRBV7-9, with D perhaps TRBD1 (6 bases). CDR1 is SEHNR, CDR2 FQNEAQ, per germline (reference sequence). This CDR3 spans 13 amino acids. Trimming left V 4 bases short and J 5 bases short, with 11 bases between. The CDR3 loop is CASSSTGLETQYF. CDR3 in DNA: TGTGCCAGCAGCTCAACAGGGCTGGAGACCCAGTACTTC.

CDR3: CASSQGSLLGAYSGNTIYF. The CDR3 DNA is TGCGCCAGCAGCCAAGGGAGCCTCCTTGGGGCCTACTCTGGAAACACCATATATTTT. V usage is TRBV4-1 and J usage is TRBJ1-3, with a weak D call TRBD1 (5 bases). Between the trimmed V and J ends, which lost 1 base and 0 bases, there was a span of 19 bases. This CDR3 spans 19 amino acids. CDR1 and CDR2 (germline): MGHRA, YSYEKL.

The genes are TRBV18 and TRBJ2-1; D uncertain. V dropped 3 bases and J dropped 12 bases, with 15 bases sitting between them. In germline, CDR1 is KGHSH, CDR2 LQKENI. The CDR3 sequence is 13 residues long. The chain's CDR3 is CASSPPGGVWQFF. The CDR3 nucleotides read TGTGCCAGCTCACCCCCCGGCGGAGTATGGCAGTTCTTC.

The chain couples TRBV19 to TRBJ1-2; 7 nucleotides line up with TRBD1. The germline gives CDR1 LNHDA, CDR2 SQIVND (reference sequence). The junction had 4 bases not matched to a gene; V was cut back by 4 bases and J by 2 bases. The CDR3 consists of 14 residues. The CDR3 reads CASSKQTGNYGYTF. The CDR3 DNA sequence: TGTGCCAGTAGTAAACAGACAGGGAACTATGGCTACACCTTC.

CDR3 amino acids: CASRPRLTSGRLEQFF. In nucleotides, the CDR3 is TGTGCCAGCAGACCTAGACTGACTAGCGGGAGGCTTGAGCAGTTCTTC. V gene TRBV27 combines with J gene TRBJ2-1, with TRBD2 matching 13 bases. From germline, CDR1 is MNHEY and CDR2 SMNVEV (reference sequence). The junction had 11 bases not matched to a gene; V was cut back by 6 bases and J by 9 bases. CDR3 length: 16 residues.

The chain has TRBV19 and TRBJ2-7; 9 bases map to TRBD1. Germline lookup yields CDR1 LNHDA and CDR2 SQIVND (reference sequence). J gave up 7 bases and V 5 bases, and 12 bases lay outside the gene matches. CDR3 length: 15 residues. The CDR3 loop is CASSSSGTGNEEQYF. The CDR3, as DNA: TGTGCCAGTAGTTCCTCCGGGACAGGGAATGAGGAGCAGTACTTC.

This clone was seen a few times. The genes are TRBV6-5 and TRBJ2-3; 8 bases fit TRBD2. This CDR3 has 15 residues. Germline CDR1 is MNHEY and CDR2 is SVGAGI. Trimming cost V 7 bases and J 4 bases; bases outside gene matches: 10. This chain's CDR3 is CASTSSAGGSDTQYF. The CDR3 region has the DNA TGTGCCAGCACCTCCTCGGCGGGAGGTTCAGATACGCAGTATTTT.

This clone was seen a single time. The chain carries TRBV5-1 and TRBJ1-1, with D possibly being TRBD1 (6 bases). Trimming cost V 5 bases and J 1 base, with 27 bases left between them. CDR1 and CDR2 (germline): SGHRS, YFSETQ. The CDR3 is 19 residues long. In DNA, the CDR3 is TGCGCCAGCAGATCCCAACGGGGCTCGGGGGGCTTGGGGAACACTGAAGCTTTCTTT. It specifies CASRSQRGSGGLGNTEAFF.